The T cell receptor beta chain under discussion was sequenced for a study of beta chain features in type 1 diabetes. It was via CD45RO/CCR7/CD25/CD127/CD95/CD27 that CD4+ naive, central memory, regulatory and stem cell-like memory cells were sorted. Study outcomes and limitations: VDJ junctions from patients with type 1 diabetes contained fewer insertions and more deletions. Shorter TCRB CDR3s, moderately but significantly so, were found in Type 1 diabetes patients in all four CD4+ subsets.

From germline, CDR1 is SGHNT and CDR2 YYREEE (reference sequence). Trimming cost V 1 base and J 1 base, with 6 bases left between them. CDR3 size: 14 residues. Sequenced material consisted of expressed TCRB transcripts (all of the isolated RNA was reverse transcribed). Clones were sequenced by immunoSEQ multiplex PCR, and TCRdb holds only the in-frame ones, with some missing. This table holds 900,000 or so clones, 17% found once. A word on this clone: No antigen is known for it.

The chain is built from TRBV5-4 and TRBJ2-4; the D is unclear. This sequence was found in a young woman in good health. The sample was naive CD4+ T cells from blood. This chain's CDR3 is CASSLRPAKNIQYF. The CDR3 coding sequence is TGTGCCAGCAGCTTGAGGCCCGCCAAAAACATTCAGTACTTC.